This T cell receptor (beta chain) originates from a study of blood T cell repertoires in COVID-19. Study in general: PBMCs, B-cell-depleted T cells, or T cells were the source of the cDNA or gDNA that made up the material.

This CDR3 has 12 amino acids. V lost 6 bases and J 8 bases, leaving 13 bases between the germline ends. Generated by immunoSEQ multiplex PCR, the TCRdb table keeps only in-frame clones and is missing some. The sample lists some 490,000 clones, approximately 91% occurring once. Living in about 25 US areas, the participants were between roughly 18 and 89 years of age. Donors were grouped by their self-reported clinical history. For recovered donors of Cohort 3, there were two negative PCRs, clearance, or symptom resolution. The chain couples TRBV23-1 to TRBJ1-2; D gene uncertain. TRBV23-1 falls under the ORF class, with uncertain function. The clonotype was recovered from a woman aged 55-69 years who had recovered from COVID-19. Material: PBMCs or T cells enriched from blood (not recorded which). The CDR3: CASRQPTRGYTF. The CDR3 DNA is TGCGCCAGCAGGCAGCCAACTAGAGGCTACACCTTC.